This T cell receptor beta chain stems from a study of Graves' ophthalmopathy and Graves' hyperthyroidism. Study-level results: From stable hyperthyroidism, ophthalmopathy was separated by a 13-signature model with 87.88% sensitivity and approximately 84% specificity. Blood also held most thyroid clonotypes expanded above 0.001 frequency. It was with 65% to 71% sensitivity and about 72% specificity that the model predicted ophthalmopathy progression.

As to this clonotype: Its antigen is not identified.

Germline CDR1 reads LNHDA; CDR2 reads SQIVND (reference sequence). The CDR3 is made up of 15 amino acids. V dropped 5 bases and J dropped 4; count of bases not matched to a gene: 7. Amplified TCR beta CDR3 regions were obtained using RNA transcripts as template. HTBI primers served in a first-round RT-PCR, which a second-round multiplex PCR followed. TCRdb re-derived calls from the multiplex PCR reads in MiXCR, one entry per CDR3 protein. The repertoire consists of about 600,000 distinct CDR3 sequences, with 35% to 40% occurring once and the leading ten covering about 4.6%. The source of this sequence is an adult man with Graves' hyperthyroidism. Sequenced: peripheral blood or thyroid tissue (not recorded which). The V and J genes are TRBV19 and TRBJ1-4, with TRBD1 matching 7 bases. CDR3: CASSSDRTYNEKLFF. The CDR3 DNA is TGTGCCAGTAGTTCGGACAGGACGTATAATGAAAAACTGTTTTTT.